Below are 18 T cell receptor beta chains sequenced from a single sample in a study of CD8+CD57+ T cells in acquired aplastic anemia. TCR beta VDJ and CDR3 profiles were obtained from a genomic DNA template. TCRdb independently ran MiXCR on the reads; one entry per CDR3 protein. The sample lists hundreds of thousands of distinct CDR3 sequences; roughly 68% were seen once. Material: sorted CD4+, CD8+, or CD8+CD57+ T cells (not recorded which) from PBMCs. The origin of the receptors is a human donor in good health, serving as a control.

V and J are TRBV9 and TRBJ1-5, with D perhaps matching TRBD1 (5 bases). The last part of the DNA fits TRBJ2-3 better; the J call may be wrong. The germline V gene encodes CDR1 SGDLS and CDR2 YYNGEE. This CDR3 region has 14 residues. CDR3 sequence (DNA): TGTGCCACCAGTCTATACAGGATCCCCTACCCCCAGTATTTT. This codes for CATSLYRIPYPQYF.

This CDR3 is CAISESRVGETQYF. DNA for the CDR3: TGTGCCATCAGTGAATCTCGGGTGGGGGAGACCCAGTACTTC. The genes are TRBV10-3 and TRBJ2-5; D remains unclear. This CDR3 region has 14 residues. The V end lost 3 bases, the J end lost 5 bases, and 13 bases lay between the germline ends. Looked up from germline, CDR1 is ENHRY and CDR2 is SYGVKD.

Concerning this clonotype: Given the absence of the conserved phenylalanine or tryptophan at the CDR3 end, a read error is likely. It is unclear where the CDR3 begins or ends on the DNA, so no DNA is shown, and the CDR3 is as TCRdb lists it. This rearrangement joins TRBV7-6 to TRBJ1-2. Including both end residues, the CDR3 is 13 amino acids long. The germline V gene has CDR1 SGHVS and CDR2 FNYEAQ. CDR3 amino acids: CASSLARPTSCTS.

As concerns this clonotype: A much larger clone differs from this one at a single base, so this may be a read error. The gene calls are TRBV6-1 and TRBJ1-4; D possibly corresponds to TRBD1 (5 bases). Germline V gene lookup returns CDR1 MNHNS and CDR2 SASEGT. This CDR3 is 13 amino acids long. Trimming took off 6 bases at V and 7 bases at J, with 12 bases between the two ends. CDR3 amino acids: CASSGDWVEKLFF. The CDR3 region has the DNA TGTGCCAGCAGCGGGGACTGGGTTGAAAAACTGTTTTTT.

The CDR3 DNA follows: TGCAGTGCTGGAACAGGGGGGGCAGGGGAGACCCAGTACTTC. Translation: CSAGTGGAGETQYF. This rearrangement joins TRBV20-1 to TRBJ2-5; possible D gene TRBD1, 8 bases. V lost 5 bases and J 5 bases, leaving 18 bases between the germline ends. CDR1 is DFQATT, CDR2 SNEGSKA, per germline (reference sequence). The CDR3 loop spans 14 amino acids.

As to this clonotype: Germline is not matched at one junction end, which may reflect a read error. This chain links TRBV7-3 with TRBJ1-1; D uncertain. The CDR3 spans 14 residues. The V gene's germline CDR1 is SGHTA and CDR2 FQGTGA. The CDR3 is CASSLAKTSTETQF. CDR3 nucleotides: TGTGCCAGCAGCTTAGCAAAAACTAGCACGGAGACCCAGTTT.

The chain carries TRBV12-3 or TRBV12-4 and TRBJ1-1; perhaps TRBD1 as D (5 bases). This CDR3 comprises 15 residues. The V end was cut by 1 base, the J end by 3 bases, with 12 bases between. The CDR3 sequence is CASSLDPAGHTEAFF. The CDR3 DNA is TGTGCCAGCAGTTTAGATCCGGCAGGGCACACTGAAGCTTTCTTT.

This clonotype was found many times. J is TRBJ2-7 and V is TRBV12-3 or TRBV12-4; TRBD1 matches at 7 bases. V lost 6 bases, J lost 6 bases, and 8 bases stayed unmatched. This CDR3 contains 13 residues. CDR3 bases: TGTGCCAGCAGACAAGGGACAGAGGGCGAGCAGTACTTC. Its protein product is CASRQGTEGEQYF.

J is TRBJ1-5 and V is TRBV7-8; D uncertain. With 5 bases removed from V and 9 bases from J, the gap between germline ends came to 14 bases. The CDR3 is 13 amino acids. Germline V CDR1 and CDR2: SGHVS, FQNEAQ. The CDR3 nucleotides are TGTGCCAGCAGCGAAGACACGCGTGGGCCCCAGCATTTT. Translation gives CASSEDTRGPQHF.

Note on this clonotype: A much larger clonotype is one base distant, so this may be a read error. In DNA, the CDR3 is TGTGCCCCCCTGAGGAGGGGGATCGGTAACTATGGCTACACCTTC. This translates into CAPLRRGIGNYGYTF. This sequence joins TRBV30 and TRBJ1-2; possibly TRBD1 for D (6 bases). The V end lost 8 bases, the J end lost 1 base, and 20 bases lay between the germline ends. Germline values: CDR1 GTSNPN, CDR2 SVGIG (reference sequence). The CDR3 is 15 residues long. Full variable domain (missing parts from reference TRBV30 and TRBJ1-2): SQTIHQWPATLVQPVGSPLSLECTVEGTSNPNLYWYRQAAGRGLQLLFYSVGIGQISSEVPQNLSASRPQDRQFILSSKKLLLSDSGFYLCAPLRRGIGNYGYTFGSGTRLTVV.

Concerning this clonotype: The conserved closing phenylalanine or tryptophan is absent in this CDR3, likely reflecting a read error. Because the CDR3's place on the DNA is in doubt, the DNA is left out and the CDR3 is given as listed by TCRdb. The genes are TRBV7-7 and TRBJ2-5. Germline V lookup: CDR1 SSHAT, CDR2 FNYEAQ (reference sequence). The CDR3 has 13 residues if both end residues are counted. CDR3 residues: CASTLAVIESPDT.

The chain carries TRBV12-3 or TRBV12-4 and TRBJ1-2, with D possibly being TRBD1 (5 bases). With 6 bases removed from V and 6 bases from J, the gap between germline ends came to 11 bases. The CDR3 extends over 12 amino acids. CDR3 DNA sequence: TGTGCCAGCAGAGCCATCAGGGATGGCTACACCTTC. It is translated as CASRAIRDGYTF.

This clonotype was seen only a few times. A clone one base away is much larger, so this may be a read error. The CDR3 end shows no conserved phenylalanine or tryptophan, and so a read error is likely. The limits of the CDR3 on the DNA are not certain, so only TCRdb's listed CDR3 is given. V gene TRBV6-6 combines with J gene TRBJ1-1; TRBD1 is the table's D call, not checked against the DNA. 10 amino acids form the CDR3, both terminal residues included. CDR1 and CDR2 from the germline V gene are MNHNY and SVGAGI (reference sequence). The CDR3 sequence: CASSLGQEHS.

As regards this clonotype: At one end the junction does not follow the germline gene, possibly because of a read error. This rearrangement joins TRBV20-1 to TRBJ1-1, with a weak D call TRBD1 (5 bases). The germline gives CDR1 DFQATT, CDR2 SNEGSKA (reference sequence). This CDR3 is built from 12 residues. The CDR3 bases are TGCAGTGCTAGAGGGGAGGGGAGTGAAACTTTCTTT. Amino acid sequence: CSARGEGSETFF.

The genes are TRBV7-3 and TRBJ2-7, with 9 bases aligning to TRBD2. Germline V gene sequence: CDR1 SGHTA, CDR2 FQGTGA. V lost 6 bases and J lost 1; bases outside the gene matches: 4. The CDR3 length is 14 residues. CDR3 coding DNA: TGTGCCAGCAGTCCTAGCGGGGATTCCTACGAGCAGTACTTC. Encoded protein: CASSPSGDSYEQYF.

In this sample, this clonotype turned up once. The V and J genes are TRBV12-3 or TRBV12-4 and TRBJ1-5, with D tentatively TRBD1 (6 bases). V was clipped by 8 bases and J by 7 bases, with 21 bases between them. The CDR3 has 15 amino acids. CDR3 sequence reads: CASSWTTGPGQPQHF. In DNA form, the CDR3 reads TGTGCCAGCTCCTGGACGACAGGCCCTGGCCAGCCCCAGCATTTT.

V gene TRBV6-6 combines with J gene TRBJ1-2; a possible D gene is TRBD1 (6 bases). The CDR3 extends over 13 amino acids. V was clipped by 7 bases and J by 2 bases, with 11 bases between them. Per germline, CDR1 MNHNY and CDR2 SVGAGI (reference sequence). The CDR3 region is CASKAGQNYGYTF. CDR3 in DNA: TGTGCCAGCAAAGCCGGACAGAACTATGGCTACACCTTC.

V and J are TRBV6-5 and TRBJ2-1; 8 bases are a match to TRBD1. J was trimmed by 13 bases and V by 2 bases; bases with no gene match: 16. CDR3 size: 16 residues. The germline CDR1 and CDR2 sequences are MNHEY and SVGAGI. CDR3 region: CASSYPGTGVTMSQFF. The CDR3 region has the DNA TGTGCCAGCAGTTACCCCGGGACAGGAGTTACAATGAGTCAGTTCTTC.